Following are 22 T cell receptor beta chains from one sample sequenced in a study of Graves' ophthalmopathy and Graves' hyperthyroidism. Investigators amplified TCR beta CDR3 regions from RNA transcripts. RT-PCR was first run with HTBI primers, then multiplex PCR in a second round. Each CDR3 protein gets one entry after TCRdb re-called the multiplex PCR reads with MiXCR. The sample consists of approximately 210,000 distinct CDR3 sequences, approximately 21% of them appearing once. Specimen: peripheral blood. Source of these receptors: a woman aged 50 to 60 with Graves' ophthalmopathy.

V gene TRBV5-1 combines with J gene TRBJ2-7; TRBD1 agrees at 7 bases. This CDR3 is built from 14 residues. The V gene's germline CDR1 is SGHRS and CDR2 YFSETQ. V dropped 5 bases and J dropped 5; count of bases not matched to a gene: 10. CDR3 bases: TGCGCCAGCAGGGTTGACAGGGTAGTGGACGAGCAGTACTTC. Encoded protein: CASRVDRVVDEQYF.

The chain uses TRBV2 and TRBJ2-5; D not resolved. V was pared by 4 bases and J by 5 bases, with 20 bases between. This CDR3 is built from 16 residues. The germline V gene has CDR1 SNHLY and CDR2 FYNNEI. CDR3 region: CASSGTRPLARETQYF. In nucleotides, the CDR3 is TGTGCCAGCAGTGGGACCCGACCTCTCGCCCGGGAGACCCAGTACTTC.

The chain has TRBV11-3 and TRBJ2-3; 7 bases line up with TRBD1. Germline V gene lookup returns CDR1 SGHNT and CDR2 YENEEA. CDR3 length: 14 residues. Germline trimming cut 4 bases from V and 4 bases from J; bases unmatched to any gene: 5. The CDR3 region has the DNA TGTGCCAGCAGCTCAAGACAGGGCCCAGATACGCAGTATTTT. Translated: CASSSRQGPDTQYF.

This clonotype was observed at least ten times. V gene TRBV6-1 combines with J gene TRBJ1-1; TRBD1 is a possible D gene (6 bases). CDR1 is MNHNS and CDR2 is SASEGT in the germline V gene. The length of the CDR3 is 16 residues. Deletions cut 2 bases from V and 4 bases from J, with 17 bases between. The CDR3 loop is CASSERDIGVFTEAFF. Here the CDR3 DNA reads TGTGCCAGCAGTGAACGGGACATAGGCGTTTTCACTGAAGCTTTCTTT.

In its sample, this clonotype was seen many times. The rearrangement uses TRBV6-5 and TRBJ1-2; 10 bases line up with TRBD1. Losses at the gene ends were 2 bases for V and 12 bases for J; bases not matched to a gene: 6. Germline values: CDR1 MNHEY, CDR2 SVGAGI. The CDR3 sequence is 13 residues long. CDR3 region: CASSYQRDRGNTF. The CDR3 DNA follows: TGTGCCAGCAGTTACCAGAGGGACAGGGGAAACACCTTC.

This clonotype was seen repeatedly, ten times or more. The chain carries TRBV27 and TRBJ1-1; D is perhaps TRBD1 (6 bases). This CDR3 region has 14 residues. Germline CDR1 MNHEY, CDR2 SMNVEV (reference sequence). V was cut by 3 bases and J by 3 bases, with 11 bases left in between. In nucleotides, the CDR3 is TGTGCCAGCAGTTTTTGGGGGCGGGACACTGAAGCTTTCTTT. It is translated as CASSFWGRDTEAFF.

This clonotype was counted at least ten times. This CDR3 reads CATSRDYGGPSGANVLTF. The CDR3, as DNA: TGTGCCACCAGCAGAGATTACGGAGGCCCCTCTGGGGCCAACGTCCTGACTTTC. The chain is built from TRBV15 and TRBJ2-6, with D possibly matching TRBD2 (5 bases). This CDR3 contains 18 residues. Germline lookup yields CDR1 LNHNV and CDR2 YYDKDF (reference sequence). The ends were cut back, 0 bases at V and 0 bases at J, with 12 bases in the middle.

This clonotype was found a few times. J is TRBJ2-5 and V is TRBV6-1; no clear D gene. Germline lookup yields CDR1 MNHNS and CDR2 SASEGT. This CDR3 is built from 15 residues. Trimming removed 6 bases at V and 1 base at J, with 15 bases between. The CDR3 reads CASRLRPGPQETQYF. In DNA, the CDR3 is TGTGCCAGCAGGCTTAGGCCCGGGCCCCAAGAGACCCAGTACTTC.

The chain combines TRBV28 with TRBJ1-1; 8 bases are shared with TRBD1. The CDR3 is made up of 16 amino acids. Germline V gene lookup returns CDR1 MDHEN and CDR2 SYDVKM. V shed 6 bases and J 4 bases; nucleotides not matched to a gene: 13. In DNA, the CDR3 is TGTGCCAGCAGCCCAGGGGGCTTAATCAGCGGCACTGAAGCTTTCTTT. Translation gives CASSPGGLISGTEAFF.

This clonotype has at least ten counts. It may be a read error: a sequence one base away is much more abundant. The chain uses TRBV12-3 or TRBV12-4 and TRBJ2-2, with D unclear. V was clipped by 5 bases and J by 8 bases, with 9 bases between them. The CDR3 consists of 12 residues. CDR3 sequence (DNA): TGTGCCAGCAGTCGGGCTTCAGGGGAGCTGTTTTTT. Translating it yields CASSRASGELFF.

This clonotype was recorded many times. The J gene is TRBJ2-3, the V gene TRBV27; a weak D match, TRBD2 (5 bases). Germline assignment: CDR1 MNHEY and CDR2 SMNVEV (reference sequence). V lost 1 base and J lost 2, with 10 bases in between. The CDR3 is made up of 15 amino acids. The CDR3 sequence is CASSLYGRLTDTQYF. CDR3 DNA sequence: TGTGCCAGCAGTTTATATGGGAGACTCACAGATACGCAGTATTTT.

This clonotype has ten or more counts. The gene calls are TRBV9 and TRBJ2-2; D not resolved. Germline V gene lookup returns CDR1 SGDLS and CDR2 YYNGEE. V gave up 4 bases and J gave up 7 bases, with 11 bases separating them. This CDR3 has 13 residues. The CDR3 DNA is TGTGCCAGCAGCCTAATAGTTGTCGGGGAGCTGTTTTTT. Its translation: CASSLIVVGELFF.

In its sample, this clonotype was seen many times. The V call is TRBV30, the J call TRBJ2-7; 10 bases match TRBD1. This CDR3 spans 13 amino acids. With 7 bases clipped from V and 9 bases from J, the junction kept 12 bases outside the gene matches. CDR1 GTSNPN and CDR2 SVGIG come from the germline V gene (reference sequence). CDR3 amino acids: CASGTGDPRGQYF. Written as DNA, the CDR3 is TGTGCCTCCGGGACAGGGGATCCAAGAGGGCAGTACTTC.

This clonotype has just a few counts. J is TRBJ2-2 and V is TRBV2; TRBD2 aligns across 10 bases. The ends lost 6 bases at V and 1 base at J; junction bases unmatched: 2. The CDR3 contains 15 residues. CDR1 and CDR2 (germline): SNHLY, FYNNEI. The CDR3 nucleotides read TGTGCCAGCAGACGGACTAGCGGGAACACCGGGGAGCTGTTTTTT. Translated, it gives CASRRTSGNTGELFF.

In its sample, this clonotype was seen many times. CDR3 DNA: TGTGCCAGCAGTTCAACAGGGGATGCCGGGGAGCTGTTTTTT. Amino acids: CASSSTGDAGELFF. The chain has TRBV12-3 or TRBV12-4 and TRBJ2-2; 7 nucleotides align to TRBD1. V dropped 4 bases and J dropped 6; count of bases not matched to a gene: 5. There are 14 residues in the CDR3.

This clonotype has a handful of counts. This clone may be a read error of a much larger clone one base away. This CDR3 fails to terminate in the conserved phenylalanine or tryptophan, so it likely reflects a read error. The CDR3 region is CASSGRVSNTEAFL. The CDR3 DNA reads as TGTGCCAGCAGCGGGCGCGTTTCGAACACTGAAGCTTTCCTT. The chain carries TRBV9 and TRBJ1-1; D remains unclear. The germline V gene encodes CDR1 SGDLS and CDR2 YYNGEE. Trimming pared 3 bases from V and 1 base from J, leaving 10 bases between. This CDR3 region has 14 residues.

This clonotype was recorded once. The chain is built from TRBV15 and TRBJ2-5; D gene uncertain. Germline CDR1 and CDR2: LNHNV and YYDKDF (reference sequence). Trimming left V 1 base short and J 5 bases short, with 8 bases between. The CDR3 is made up of 13 amino acids. The CDR3 nucleotides read TGTGCCACCAGCAGAGGTGATAGGGAGACCCAGTACTTC. This sequence encodes CATSRGDRETQYF.

In this sample, this clonotype turned up many times. CDR3 protein: CSARDLRTSGSFSYEQYF. The DNA for the CDR3 is TGCAGTGCTAGAGATCTCCGGACTAGCGGGAGTTTCAGTTACGAGCAGTACTTC. The V and J genes are TRBV20-1 and TRBJ2-7; 13 bases map to TRBD2. Germline CDR1 DFQATT, CDR2 SNEGSKA (reference sequence). This CDR3 has 18 residues. V lost 0 bases, J lost 4 bases, and 12 bases stayed unmatched.

The sample holds a few counts of this clonotype. This chain links TRBV18 with TRBJ1-1, with D maybe TRBD1 (6 bases). With 1 base removed from V and 1 base from J, the gap between germline ends came to 10 bases. The CDR3 is 15 amino acids. CDR1 and CDR2 from the germline V gene are KGHSH and LQKENI. CDR3 sequence reads: CASSPRRTANTEAFF. In DNA form, the CDR3 reads TGTGCCAGCTCACCACGAAGGACAGCGAACACTGAAGCTTTCTTT.

The sample holds many counts of this clonotype. V is TRBV30 and J is TRBJ1-5, with no clear D. The CDR3 has 14 residues. Trimming took 1 base from V and 9 from J, leaving 16 bases between them. The germline V gene encodes CDR1 GTSNPN and CDR2 SVGIG (reference sequence). CDR3 sequence: CAWSGAMRDRPQHF. The CDR3, as DNA: TGTGCCTGGAGTGGGGCCATGCGGGATCGGCCCCAGCATTTT.

This clonotype came up many times. The J gene is TRBJ1-1, the V gene TRBV19; D possibly corresponds to TRBD1 (6 bases). Trimming shortened V by 9 bases and J by 7 bases, and 15 bases separated the two germline ends. This CDR3 is 12 amino acids long. The germline V gene encodes CDR1 LNHDA and CDR2 SQIVND (reference sequence). The CDR3 region has the DNA TGTGCCAGACGTACAGGGTGCGATGAAGCTTTCTTT. Its translation: CARRTGCDEAFF.

The genes are TRBV28 and TRBJ2-5; 12 bases fit TRBD1. The CDR3 is made up of 19 amino acids. CDR1 is MDHEN, CDR2 SYDVKM, per germline. V trimming: 4 bases; J trimming: 5 bases; junction bases outside the gene matches: 17. The CDR3 protein is CASSSPWDRGLPSHETQYF. The CDR3 DNA is TGTGCCAGCAGTTCCCCCTGGGACAGGGGGCTACCCTCTCATGAGACCCAGTACTTC.